Here is one T cell receptor (beta chain) with its context. Measured with immunoSEQ multiplex PCR; TCRdb has only the in-frame clones, and not every one. This sample has roughly 330,000 clones, with about nine tenths found just once. The data stem from a study of cytomegalovirus exposure and HLA in healthy donors. Study summary: The same platform as the roughly 700 first-cohort repertoires was used for the 95 to 150 validation repertoires, a later analysis reported.

The CDR3 extends over 15 amino acids. From germline, CDR1 is MNHEY and CDR2 SMNVEV (reference sequence). The V segment lost 7 bases and the J segment 5 bases; nucleotides outside the gene matches: 11. The donors were in the approximately 120-subject validation cohort; that cohort was separate from the roughly 680-subject first cohort. The clonotype comes from a woman younger than 45 in good health and CMV-seropositive. The sequencing input was PBMCs. The chain is built from TRBV27 and TRBJ2-7; 10 nucleotides line up with TRBD2. The CDR3 loop is CASTQSGRAFNEQYF. Here the CDR3 DNA reads TGTGCCAGCACCCAGAGCGGGAGGGCCTTTAACGAGCAGTACTTC.